Sequencing of this TCR beta chain was carried out in a study of T cells in Graves' hyperthyroidism and ophthalmopathy. Study-level findings and limits: The model forecast ophthalmopathy, anticipating it by a median approximately 7 months before onset. Clonotypes that were expanded in thyroid above 0.001 mostly appeared in blood too.

RNA transcripts served as the template for amplifying TCR beta CDR3 regions. HTBI primers were used for first-round RT-PCR of the TCR CDR3. TCRdb analysed the multiplex PCR reads with MiXCR anew, one entry per CDR3 protein. The table has under 650,000 distinct CDR3 sequences, roughly 16% seen once. This clonotype appeared many times. What it binds is unknown. Specimen: blood. This sequence originates from a woman in her thirties with Graves' hyperthyroidism.

CDR3 sequence: CASSLRAGTVTEAFF. In DNA, the CDR3 is TGTGCCAGCAGTTTGAGGGCCGGCACGGTAACTGAAGCTTTCTTT. The rearrangement uses TRBV28 and TRBJ1-1; no clear D gene. V was shortened by 3 bases and J by 5 bases, with 16 bases between the two germline ends. Germline lookup yields CDR1 MDHEN and CDR2 SYDVKM. This CDR3 region has 15 residues. Supplemented by reference TRBV28 and TRBJ1-1, the full variable domain reads DVKVTQSSRYLVKRTGEKVFLECVQDMDHENMFWYRQDPGLGLRLIYFSYDVKMKEKGDIPEGYSVSREKKERFSLILESASTNQTSMYLCASSLRAGTVTEAFFGQGTRLTVV.